The source of this T cell receptor beta chain is a study of T cell responses to AZD1222 COVID-19 vaccine. Overall study results and limits: Only six people who got AZD1222 tested seropositive at baseline. Close to half of all spike-specific TCRs reportedly target regions of the variants that are unmutated. In a largely white British group with more females than males, clonal diversity was possibly underestimated. Only after the peak T cell response were repertoires sampled.

Method: immunoSEQ multiplex PCR; TCRdb's copy keeps in-frame clones and lacks some. The sample has around 110,000 clones, about 92% seen once; the top ten hold less than 10%. As to this clone: The antigen is not known.

The source is an adult who received the AZD1222 COVID-19 vaccine. Sample: peripheral blood, taken 28 days after the second AZD1222 dose.

CDR3 sequence (DNA): TGCGCCAGCACCCTCGGGGATAGCACAGATACGCAGTATTTT. Protein product: CASTLGDSTDTQYF. The chain has TRBV5-1 and TRBJ2-3; a possible D gene is TRBD2 (5 bases). This CDR3 spans 14 amino acids. Trimming pared 6 bases from V and 0 bases from J, leaving 11 bases between. Germline values: CDR1 SGHRS, CDR2 YFSETQ.